These 8 T cell receptor beta chains share one sample of origin, sequenced in a study of blood T cell repertoires in COVID-19 (dated by TCRdb to 2019 to 2021). Libraries came from the immunoSEQ multiplex PCR assay. Here the immuneACCESS table is served through TCRdb, limited to in-frame sequences with V and J called. Missing clones are a known gap in these copies; in checked studies unresolved V genes cover under half, and the rest lacks a known reason. The sample profile shows about 69,000 clones; 65% to 90% of them were found once. The ten largest clones represent about 2.9% of the sample. Source material: peripheral blood. Receptors were obtained from a man older than 75 with acute or convalescent COVID-19.

This clone was observed a few times. V usage is TRBV9 and J usage is TRBJ1-2; 9 bases are a match to TRBD1. In germline, CDR1 is SGDLS, CDR2 YYNGEE. CDR3 length: 14 residues. J gave up 8 bases and V 4 bases, and 9 bases lay outside the gene matches. CDR3 DNA: TGTGCCAGCAGCCCACAGGGGGCGGAGAGGGGCTACACCTTC. Translating it yields CASSPQGAERGYTF.

This clone has more than one count but fewer than ten. V and J are TRBV7-8 and TRBJ2-7, with 8 positions matching TRBD1. Unmatched junction bases numbered 0, after V lost 1 base and J lost 4 bases. This CDR3 comprises 13 residues. CDR1 and CDR2 from the germline V gene are SGHVS and FQNEAQ. CDR3 region: CASSLGDRYEQYF. As DNA, the CDR3 is TGTGCCAGCAGCTTAGGGGACAGGTACGAGCAGTACTTC.

This chain joins TRBV5-1 and TRBJ2-7, with 9 positions matching TRBD2. Looked up from germline, CDR1 is SGHRS and CDR2 is YFSETQ. Trimming removed 1 base from V and 4 bases from J; junction bases left unmatched: 6. The CDR3 sequence is 15 residues long. The CDR3 coding sequence is TGCGCCAGCAGCTTGTTAGCGGGAGAAGGTTACGAGCAGTACTTC. Its protein product is CASSLLAGEGYEQYF. Using reference TRBV5-1 and TRBJ2-7 for the parts outside the CDR3, the full variable domain is KAGVTQTPRYLIKTRGQQVTLSCSPISGHRSVSWYQQTPGQGLQFLFEYFSETQRNKGNFPGRFSGRQFSNSRSEMNVSTLELGDSALYLCASSLLAGEGYEQYFGPGTRLTVT.

This rearrangement joins TRBV9 to TRBJ2-1; TRBD2 aligns across 10 bases. V shed 1 base and J 6 bases; nucleotides not matched to a gene: 4. The CDR3 spans 15 residues. CDR1 SGDLS and CDR2 YYNGEE come from the germline V gene. CDR3 bases: TGTGCCAGCAGCGTATCGAGCGGGAGGGTCAATGAGCAGTTCTTC. Its translation: CASSVSSGRVNEQFF.

The chain carries TRBV25-1 and TRBJ2-7; 10 nucleotides align to TRBD1. The CDR3 has 18 amino acids. Losses at the gene ends were 5 bases for V and 7 bases for J; bases not matched to a gene: 20. Per the germline V gene, CDR1 is MGHDK and CDR2 is SYGVNS. CDR3 sequence (DNA): TGTGCCAGCAGTTCTAAATTTAGGATCGGGACAGGGGAGTGGGAGCAGTACTTC. Protein sequence: CASSSKFRIGTGEWEQYF.

The chain links TRBV28 to TRBJ2-7; 8 bases map to TRBD1. Germline V gene sequence: CDR1 MDHEN, CDR2 SYDVKM. The CDR3 extends over 14 amino acids. The V gene end was trimmed by 3 bases and the J gene end by 2 bases; junction bases not matched to a gene: 3. The CDR3 DNA is TGTGCCAGCAGTTTGTGGACAGGGACCTACGAGCAGTACTTC. This sequence encodes CASSLWTGTYEQYF.

The CDR3 bases are TGTGCCAGCAGCCGGGGGTACAGCCAAGAGACCCAGTACTTC. Amino acids: CASSRGYSQETQYF. The J gene is TRBJ2-5, the V gene TRBV7-2, with D maybe TRBD2 (6 bases). CDR3 length equals 14 residues. From germline, CDR1 is SGHTA and CDR2 FQGNSA. Trimming stripped 5 bases from V and 1 base from J, with 11 bases between.

Points on this clone: The junction departs from the called germline gene at one end, perhaps through a read error. The genes are TRBV5-1 and TRBJ2-7; TRBD2 might be the D (6 bases). The germline CDR1 and CDR2 sequences are SGHRS and YFSETQ. The CDR3 covers 12 residues. This CDR3 reads CASSLGLGDLVF. CDR3 coding DNA: TGCGCCAGCAGCTTGGGACTAGGGGATCTCGTCTTC. The whole variable domain, remainder taken from reference TRBV5-1 and TRBJ2-7, is KAGVTQTPRYLIKTRGQQVTLSCSPISGHRSVSWYQQTPGQGLQFLFEYFSETQRNKGNFPGRFSGRQFSNSRSEMNVSTLELGDSALYLCASSLGLGDLVFGPGTRLTVT.